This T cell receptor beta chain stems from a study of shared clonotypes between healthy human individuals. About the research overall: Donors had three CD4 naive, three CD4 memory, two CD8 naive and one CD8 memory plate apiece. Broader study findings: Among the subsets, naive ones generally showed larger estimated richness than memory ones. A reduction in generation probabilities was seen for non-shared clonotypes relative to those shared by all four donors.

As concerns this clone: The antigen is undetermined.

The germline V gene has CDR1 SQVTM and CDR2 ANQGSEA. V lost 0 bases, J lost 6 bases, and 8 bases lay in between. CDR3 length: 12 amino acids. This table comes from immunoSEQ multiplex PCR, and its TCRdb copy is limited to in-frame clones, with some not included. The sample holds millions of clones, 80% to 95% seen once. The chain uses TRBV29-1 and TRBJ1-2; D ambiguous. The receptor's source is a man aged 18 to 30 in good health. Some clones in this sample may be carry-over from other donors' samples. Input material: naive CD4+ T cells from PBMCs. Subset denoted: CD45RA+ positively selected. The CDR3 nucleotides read TGCAGCGTTGAAGAACTCGGGGATGGCTACACCTTC. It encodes CSVEELGDGYTF.